This TCR beta chain was obtained from a study of cytomegalovirus exposure and HLA in healthy donors. Study observations and caveats: The authors considered a cluster of highly shared sequence variants likely to be a sequencing artifact. Cytomegalovirus-associated status was assigned to around 160 TCR beta chains. In a later analysis, TCR beta V- and J-gene trimming was associated with a missense DCLRE1C variant. The authors reported that TCR beta sequences could predict HLA-A and HLA-B alleles. These predictions were accurate for most subjects in the first cohort.

Concerning this clone itself: The antigen remains unidentified. This sample also contains other DNA sequences that code for the same CDR3.

The V end was cut by 1 base, the J end by 1 base, with 7 bases between. CDR1 is SGHAT and CDR2 is FQNNGV in the germline V gene. The CDR3 covers 14 residues. The PCR used 60 Vbeta and 13 Jbeta primers. Sequencing used immunoSEQ multiplex PCR; TCRdb keeps in-frame clones, though not all of them. Of roughly 100,000 clones listed, about three quarters are singletons. Sequencing was done on a sample of PBMCs. This chain uses TRBV11-2 with TRBJ1-1; D gene uncertain. The clonotype comes from a woman aged 40 to 49 in good health and CMV-seropositive. The CDR3 protein is CASSLGGSNTEAFF. The CDR3 DNA reads TGTGCCAGCAGCTTAGGAGGATCGAACACTGAAGCTTTCTTT.